The count of the clone carrying this T cell receptor beta chain is one. Its antigen is undetermined. This sample is part of a study of T cell responses to AZD1222 COVID-19 vaccine. Findings and limits, study-wide: Vaccine-associated CD4 TCRs spanned spike, dominant at 160-218 and 743-854.

The CDR3 is made up of 14 amino acids. V dropped 0 bases and J dropped 7; count of bases not matched to a gene: 3. Germline V gene lookup returns CDR1 MNHEY and CDR2 SVGEGT. TCRdb's table, derived via immunoSEQ multiplex PCR, lists solely in-frame clones and lacks some. Of roughly 150,000 clones listed, approximately 87% were seen once; the top ten hold roughly a tenth. The material sequenced was peripheral blood, taken 28 days after the second AZD1222 dose. This rearrangement joins TRBV6-2 or TRBV6-3 to TRBJ2-1; 7 bases align to TRBD1. The sequence derives from an adult who received the AZD1222 COVID-19 vaccine. The CDR3 sequence: CASSYSGQLNEQFF. Here the CDR3 DNA reads TGTGCCAGCAGTTACTCGGGACAGTTAAATGAGCAGTTCTTC.